The 12 T cell receptor beta chains presented below share a single source sample, sequenced in a study of cytotoxic CD8 clonotypes in ibrutinib-treated CLL. Some clones are missing from TCRdb's copy, which holds only in-frame ones; the method was immunoSEQ multiplex PCR. The table lists some 28,000 clones, about 62% of them singletons. The source material was PBMCs, sampled before ibrutinib treatment. These receptors originate from a human donor with chronic lymphocytic leukemia.

This CDR3 reads CASSVGSSTGELFF. The DNA for the CDR3 is TGTGCCAGCAGCGTAGGCTCCTCGACCGGGGAGCTGTTTTTT. The chain employs TRBV7-9 and TRBJ2-2; D unresolved. The CDR3 consists of 14 residues. Germline V gene sequence: CDR1 SEHNR, CDR2 FQNEAQ (reference sequence). V was pared by 5 bases and J by 5 bases, with 12 bases between.

The chain is built from TRBV5-1 and TRBJ2-7; possible D gene TRBD2, 7 bases. CDR3 size: 16 residues. Trimming cost V 4 bases and J 0 bases, with 17 bases left between them. CDR1 and CDR2 (germline): SGHRS, YFSETQ. CDR3 residues: CASSPRGGGRSYEQYF. As DNA, the CDR3 is TGCGCCAGCAGCCCCCGAGGGGGGGGTCGCTCCTACGAGCAGTACTTC.

This clone appeared a few times. The gene calls are TRBV7-2 and TRBJ2-3; weak D call: TRBD2 (5 bases). The CDR3 contains 12 residues. Germline V CDR1 and CDR2: SGHTA, FQGNSA. V lost 2 bases, J lost 8 bases, and 8 bases lay in between. The CDR3 DNA is TGTGCCAGCAGCTTAACCGGAGGTACGCAGTATTTT. This translates into CASSLTGGTQYF.

V gene TRBV7-8 combines with J gene TRBJ2-2, with 7 positions matching TRBD2. CDR3 length equals 16 residues. CDR1 and CDR2 from the germline V gene are SGHVS and FQNEAQ. With V trimmed by 5 bases and J by 2 bases, 8 bases remained unmatched. CDR3 residues: CASSRTGTKNTGELFF. CDR3 bases: TGTGCCAGCAGCCGCACCGGGACTAAAAACACCGGGGAGCTGTTTTTT.

The genes are TRBV14 and TRBJ1-2; 9 nucleotides line up with TRBD1. V shed 4 bases, J shed 6 bases, and the junction held 6 bases outside the gene matches. CDR3 size: 14 residues. Germline V gives CDR1 SGHDN, CDR2 FVKESK. CDR3 bases: TGTGCCAGCAGCCGAGTCACAGGGGGCCATGGCTACACCTTC. This encodes CASSRVTGGHGYTF.

This chain links TRBV27 with TRBJ1-2, with D perhaps TRBD1 (6 bases). The germline V and J ends were trimmed by 2 bases and 6 bases, with 10 bases remaining between them. CDR3 length equals 13 residues. CDR1 is MNHEY and CDR2 is SMNVEV in the germline V gene (reference sequence). The CDR3 DNA reads as TGTGCCAGCAGTTTAAGGGGGATTGATGGCTACACCTTC. The encoded protein is CASSLRGIDGYTF.

V is TRBV7-8 and J is TRBJ2-7; no definite D call. Germline V gene lookup returns CDR1 SGHVS and CDR2 FQNEAQ. V was trimmed by 1 base and J by 5 bases, leaving 12 bases between them. The CDR3 contains 14 residues. CDR3 protein: CASSLEFRTHEQYF. The CDR3 DNA sequence: TGTGCCAGCAGCTTAGAGTTCAGGACCCACGAGCAGTACTTC.

The rearrangement joins TRBV5-4 to TRBJ1-1; the D gene is possibly TRBD1 (6 bases). The CDR3 is 14 amino acids. The V end was cut by 3 bases, the J end by 3 bases, with 12 bases between. CDR1 and CDR2 from the germline V gene are SGHNT and YYREEE (reference sequence). The CDR3 DNA follows: TGTGCCAGCAGCTCCACAGGGAGGGACACTGAAGCTTTCTTT. Its protein product is CASSSTGRDTEAFF.

The rearrangement links TRBV27 to TRBJ1-2; maybe TRBD1 (5 bases). Trimming left V 8 bases short and J 4 bases short, with 11 bases between. The CDR3 runs to 12 residues. Germline loops: CDR1 MNHEY, CDR2 SMNVEV (reference sequence). CDR3 bases: TGTGCCAGCTGGGACTGGGGCTATGGCTACACCTTC. Translation gives CASWDWGYGYTF.

V gene TRBV11-2 combines with J gene TRBJ2-7; D remains unclear. The CDR3 extends over 13 amino acids. Between the trimmed V and J ends, which lost 1 base and 3 bases, there was a span of 7 bases. The germline V gene has CDR1 SGHAT and CDR2 FQNNGV. For the CDR3, the DNA is TGTGCCAGCAGCTTAGCCCACAGCTACGAGCAGTACTTC. This codes for CASSLAHSYEQYF.

The sample holds one count of this clone. The V gene is TRBV11-2, the J gene TRBJ2-7; no firm D call. V gave up 1 base and J gave up 7 bases, with 8 bases separating them. CDR3 length: 12 amino acids. Germline CDR1 SGHAT, CDR2 FQNNGV. CDR3 residues: CASSLGIWEQYF. The CDR3 nucleotides are TGTGCCAGCAGCTTAGGTATCTGGGAGCAGTACTTC.

This clone was picked up a small number of times. The rearrangement uses TRBV9 and TRBJ1-1, with a possible D match to TRBD1 (6 bases). This CDR3 is 15 amino acids long. V gave up 0 bases and J gave up 2 bases, with 11 bases separating them. Germline V gene lookup returns CDR1 SGDLS and CDR2 YYNGEE. The CDR3 DNA sequence: TGTGCCAGCAGCGTAGCTACAGGGCTAAACACTGAAGCTTTCTTT. Protein sequence: CASSVATGLNTEAFF.